These 20 T cell receptor beta chains originate from one sample sequenced in a study of T-cell reconstitution after alpha-beta-depleted transplantation in children. Unique molecular identifiers were incorporated during preparation of the TCRbeta library. Via MiXCR, TCRdb re-called the PCR reads, giving one row per CDR3 protein. The data contain 600,000 to 800,000 distinct CDR3 sequences, over 10% of them singletons. The sequencing used PBMCs, collected before TCRalphabeta/CD19-depleted stem cell transplant. The receptors originated from a girl aged 2-10 years with congenital amegakaryocytic thrombocytopenia, due to receive a stem cell transplant.

The J gene is TRBJ2-5, the V gene TRBV7-8; 9 bases align to TRBD1. The V gene's germline CDR1 is SGHVS and CDR2 FQNEAQ. V was clipped by 2 bases and J by 1 base; unmatched bases: 5. This CDR3 has 16 residues. The CDR3: CASSLKGTGTQETQYF. CDR3 bases: TGTGCCAGCAGCTTAAAGGGGACAGGGACCCAAGAGACCCAGTACTTC.

The chain has TRBV18 and TRBJ2-7; D could derive from TRBD1 or TRBD2 (5 bases each). Trimming pared 2 bases from V and 4 bases from J, leaving 15 bases between. CDR1 and CDR2 (germline): KGHSH, LQKENI. The CDR3 is 15 residues long. CDR3 bases: TGTGCCAGCTCACCAGACTCCGGGACGTTATACGAGCAGTACTTC. Translation gives CASSPDSGTLYEQYF. Combining the CDR3 with reference TRBV18 and TRBJ2-7 gives the whole variable domain NAGVMQNPRHLVRRRGQEARLRCSPMKGHSHVYWYRQLPEEGLKFMVYLQKENIIDESGMPKERFSAEFPKEGPSILRIQQVVRGDSAAYFCASSPDSGTLYEQYFGPGTRLTVT.

The V and J genes are TRBV20-1 and TRBJ2-7; either TRBD1 or TRBD2 may fit D (7 bases each). The CDR3 is 11 amino acids. In germline, CDR1 is DFQATT, CDR2 SNEGSKA (reference sequence). V was pared by 3 bases and J by 10 bases, with 13 bases between. CDR3 nucleotides: TGCAGTGCTAGGGGGGGGACAGTACAGTACTTC. It codes for CSARGGTVQYF.

A single count supports this clonotype. V and J are TRBV3-1 and TRBJ1-5; D may be TRBD1 (5 bases). Germline V gene sequence: CDR1 LGHDT, CDR2 YNNKEL (reference sequence). Trimming cost V 0 bases and J 6 bases, with 15 bases left between them. This CDR3 is 16 amino acids long. The CDR3 DNA follows: TGTGCCAGCAGCCAAGATGGCGGGGGGGGGACTCAGCCCCAGCATTTT. Its translation: CASSQDGGGGTQPQHF.

This clonotype was detected many times. The CDR3 protein is CASSSTVSHRDLTDTQYF. CDR3 nucleotide sequence: TGTGCCAGCAGCTCCACCGTATCACACAGAGATCTCACAGATACGCAGTATTTT. The genes are TRBV7-6 and TRBJ2-3; D gene ambiguous. The V gene's germline CDR1 is SGHVS and CDR2 FNYEAQ. This CDR3 has 18 residues. Trimming removed 4 bases from V and 2 bases from J, with 22 bases in between.

The sample holds many counts of this clonotype. This chain uses TRBV14 with TRBJ2-1; perhaps TRBD1 as D (6 bases). V lost 4 bases and J 5 bases, leaving 15 bases between the germline ends. The CDR3 runs to 15 residues. Per germline, CDR1 SGHDN and CDR2 FVKESK. The CDR3 loop is CASSRSYGTHNEQFF. CDR3 in DNA: TGTGCCAGCAGCCGTTCATACGGGACACACAATGAGCAGTTCTTC.

The chain employs TRBV29-1 and TRBJ2-3; D might be TRBD2 (5 bases). The germline V gene encodes CDR1 SQVTM and CDR2 ANQGSEA. This CDR3 spans 13 amino acids. Between the trimmed V and J ends, which lost 1 base and 3 bases, there was a span of 8 bases. The CDR3 loop reads CSVEARRTDTQYF. The DNA for the CDR3 is TGCAGCGTTGAAGCCCGGAGGACAGATACGCAGTATTTT.

There are a few counts of this clonotype. The chain joins TRBV30 to TRBJ1-5; D gene ambiguous. Germline V CDR1 and CDR2: GTSNPN, SVGIG (reference sequence). The length of the CDR3 is 13 residues. V gave up 5 bases and J gave up 5 bases, with 13 bases separating them. As DNA, the CDR3 is TGTGCCTGGGGTGACCAACCCGATCAGCCCCAGCATTTT. Protein product: CAWGDQPDQPQHF. Using reference TRBV30 and TRBJ1-5 for the parts outside the CDR3, the full variable domain is SQTIHQWPATLVQPVGSPLSLECTVEGTSNPNLYWYRQAAGRGLQLLFYSVGIGQISSEVPQNLSASRPQDRQFILSSKKLLLSDSGFYLCAWGDQPDQPQHFGDGTRLSIL.

This clonotype showed up many times. The chain is built from TRBV20-1 and TRBJ2-2; possibly TRBD2 for D (6 bases). The CDR3 is 14 amino acids. Germline V gene lookup returns CDR1 DFQATT and CDR2 SNEGSKA (reference sequence). V lost 4 bases and J 7 bases, leaving 16 bases between the germline ends. CDR3 sequence reads: CSAIVSGSGGELFF. The CDR3 DNA is TGCAGTGCTATTGTGTCCGGGAGTGGCGGGGAGCTGTTTTTT.

The chain is built from TRBV28 and TRBJ2-5; TRBD1 aligns across 8 bases. Looked up from germline, CDR1 is MDHEN and CDR2 is SYDVKM. This CDR3 contains 15 residues. V was clipped by 1 base and J by 4 bases; unmatched bases: 5. CDR3 nucleotide sequence: TGTGCCAGCAGTTTATTGTCCGGGACAGGAGAGACCCAGTACTTC. Translated: CASSLLSGTGETQYF.

In DNA, the CDR3 is TGTGCCAGCAGCCCACGCAGAGGAGACGAGCAGTACTTC. Its translation: CASSPRRGDEQYF. The chain has TRBV7-7 and TRBJ2-7; unclear D gene. The V end was cut by 5 bases, the J end by 5 bases, with 13 bases between. The germline gives CDR1 SSHAT, CDR2 FNYEAQ (reference sequence). This CDR3 spans 13 amino acids.

This clonotype was seen ten or more times. The V and J genes are TRBV12-3 or TRBV12-4 and TRBJ1-5; D is uncertain. This CDR3 contains 15 residues. Trimming took 2 bases from V and 6 from J, leaving 14 bases between them. CDR3 bases: TGTGCCAGCAGTTTACGCGGGAACGGCGGTCAGCCCCAGCATTTT. It yields the protein CASSLRGNGGQPQHF.

This clonotype was counted between two and nine times. V is TRBV28 and J is TRBJ2-7, with D perhaps matching TRBD1 (6 bases). Trimming took off 6 bases at V and 4 bases at J, with 19 bases between the two ends. The CDR3 consists of 15 residues. The germline V gene encodes CDR1 MDHEN and CDR2 SYDVKM. The CDR3: CASRIEVGASYEQYF. CDR3 nucleotides: TGTGCCAGCAGGATTGAGGTGGGGGCGAGTTACGAGCAGTACTTC. Variable domain in full (rest from reference TRBV28 and TRBJ2-7): DVKVTQSSRYLVKRTGEKVFLECVQDMDHENMFWYRQDPGLGLRLIYFSYDVKMKEKGDIPEGYSVSREKKERFSLILESASTNQTSMYLCASRIEVGASYEQYFGPGTRLTVT.

Worth noting for this clonotype: In this CDR3 the conserved last residue, phenylalanine or tryptophan, is missing, so a read error is likely. The chain joins TRBV29-1 to TRBJ1-1; D unresolved. The length of the CDR3 is 12 residues. The V and J ends lost 4 bases and 1 base respectively, with 7 bases between them. Germline V gives CDR1 SQVTM, CDR2 ANQGSEA. CDR3 loop: CSVGTGNTEAFL. The CDR3 DNA is TGCAGCGTTGGAACGGGGAACACTGAAGCTTTCCTT.

This clonotype was seen at least ten times. The chain has TRBV20-1 and TRBJ2-5, with 7 bases identical to TRBD1. With 3 bases clipped from V and 5 bases from J, the junction kept 3 bases outside the gene matches. In germline, CDR1 is DFQATT, CDR2 SNEGSKA (reference sequence). The CDR3 spans 12 residues. The CDR3 protein is CSASRRGETQYF. The CDR3 nucleotides read TGCAGTGCTAGTCGCAGGGGGGAGACCCAGTACTTC.

This clonotype was counted many times. This chain uses TRBV11-2 with TRBJ2-5; 8 bases map to TRBD2. The CDR3 spans 15 residues. From germline, CDR1 is SGHAT and CDR2 FQNNGV. With V trimmed by 3 bases and J by 1 base, 4 bases remained unmatched. DNA of the CDR3: TGTGCCAGCAGCTTCACTAGCGGCCGCCAAGAGACCCAGTACTTC. Its translation: CASSFTSGRQETQYF.

This clonotype was counted a few times. The rearrangement uses TRBV20-1 and TRBJ2-1; 13 bases align to TRBD2. The germline V gene has CDR1 DFQATT and CDR2 SNEGSKA (reference sequence). Trimming cost V 6 bases and J 6 bases; bases outside gene matches: 17. This CDR3 spans 18 amino acids. This CDR3 reads CSAPPGLAGTWALNEQFF. The CDR3 region has the DNA TGCAGTGCCCCTCCGGGACTAGCGGGAACTTGGGCACTCAATGAGCAGTTCTTC.

Ten or more counts support this clonotype. J is TRBJ2-7 and V is TRBV11-2; D is uncertain. V was trimmed by 1 base and J by 1 base, leaving 14 bases between them. Germline V gives CDR1 SGHAT, CDR2 FQNNGV. This CDR3 is 16 amino acids long. Here the CDR3 reads CASSLGRFAASYEQYF. The CDR3 nucleotides read TGTGCCAGCAGCTTAGGGCGGTTCGCGGCATCCTACGAGCAGTACTTC. Variable domain in full (rest from reference TRBV11-2 and TRBJ2-7): EAGVAQSPRYKIIEKRQSVAFWCNPISGHATLYWYQQILGQGPKLLIQFQNNGVVDDSQLPKDRFSAERLKGVDSTLKIQPAKLEDSAVYLCASSLGRFAASYEQYFGPGTRLTVT.

The sample holds a few counts of this clonotype. The rearrangement uses TRBV27 and TRBJ2-6; D call uncertain. CDR1 and CDR2 (germline): MNHEY, SMNVEV (reference sequence). The V and J ends lost 5 bases and 2 bases respectively, with 7 bases between them. The CDR3 sequence is 14 residues long. The chain's CDR3 is CASSRVTGANVLTF. CDR3 bases: TGTGCCAGCAGTCGGGTCACTGGGGCCAACGTCCTGACTTTC.

This clonotype was seen a few times. The genes are TRBV5-1 and TRBJ2-2, with 9 bases matching TRBD2. V gave up 0 bases and J gave up 3 bases; unmatched junction bases: 12. The CDR3 loop spans 19 amino acids. The germline V gene encodes CDR1 SGHRS and CDR2 YFSETQ. DNA for the CDR3: TGCGCCAGCAGCTTGGTGTATAGTACTAGCGGGCCTGACACCGGGGAGCTGTTTTTT. It yields the protein CASSLVYSTSGPDTGELFF.